Following are 8 T cell receptor beta chains from one sample sequenced in a study of blood T cell repertoires in COVID-19. Clones were read by immunoSEQ multiplex PCR, and TCRdb kept only the in-frame ones, dropping some. The table records 85,000 to 130,000 clones, around 80% of them present only once. Sequenced material: peripheral blood. The source of these receptors is a woman between 55 and 75 years old with acute or convalescent COVID-19.

This clone has just a few counts. The V gene is TRBV28, the J gene TRBJ1-2, with 11 positions matching TRBD1. This CDR3 has 14 amino acids. V was clipped by 6 bases and J by 4 bases; unmatched bases: 4. Per germline, CDR1 MDHEN and CDR2 SYDVKM. DNA for the CDR3: TGTGCCAGCAGGGCCGGGACAGGGGGCTATGGCTACACCTTC. It translates to CASRAGTGGYGYTF.

The V and J genes are TRBV15 and TRBJ1-1, with D perhaps matching TRBD1 (6 bases). Per the germline V gene, CDR1 is LNHNV and CDR2 is YYDKDF (reference sequence). This CDR3 contains 12 residues. V lost 0 bases, J lost 8 bases, and 7 bases lay in between. In DNA form, the CDR3 reads TGTGCCACCAGCAGAGACGGACAGGAAGCTTTCTTT. This sequence encodes CATSRDGQEAFF.

The CDR3 region has the DNA TGTGCCAGTAGCCCCGTCACAGGGGAGTACACTGAAGCTTTCTTT. The encoded protein is CASSPVTGEYTEAFF. This sequence joins TRBV19 and TRBJ1-1; 7 bases map to TRBD1. In germline, CDR1 is LNHDA, CDR2 SQIVND (reference sequence). J was trimmed by 3 bases and V by 6 bases; bases with no gene match: 10. The CDR3 extends over 15 amino acids.

This chain connects TRBV9 to TRBJ1-3; D gene unclear. Germline V gives CDR1 SGDLS, CDR2 YYNGEE. The CDR3 loop spans 16 amino acids. V lost 0 bases to trimming and J lost 0 bases, with 10 bases between them. CDR3 protein: CASSVATDNSGNTIYF. The CDR3 DNA sequence: TGTGCCAGCAGCGTAGCTACAGACAACTCTGGAAACACCATATATTTT.

CDR3 residues: CASSGQGSEQYF. The CDR3 nucleotides read TGTGCCAGCAGCGGACAGGGCAGTGAGCAGTACTTC. J is TRBJ2-7 and V is TRBV11-3, with TRBD1 matching over 8 bases. The CDR3 length is 12 residues. J gave up 7 bases and V 5 bases, and 4 bases lay outside the gene matches. In germline, CDR1 is SGHNT, CDR2 YENEEA.

This sequence joins TRBV5-1 and TRBJ2-7; TRBD2 matches 11 bases. CDR1 is SGHRS and CDR2 is YFSETQ in the germline V gene. This CDR3 has 16 residues. V trimming: 0 bases; J trimming: 5 bases; junction bases outside the gene matches: 7. The CDR3 loop is CASSLEGTSGLDEQYF. Here the CDR3 DNA reads TGCGCCAGCAGCTTGGAAGGGACTAGCGGTTTAGACGAGCAGTACTTC.

The chain links TRBV5-1 to TRBJ1-3; D unclear. V shed 3 bases and J shed 1 base, with 11 bases lying between them. Germline V lookup: CDR1 SGHRS, CDR2 YFSETQ. The CDR3 runs 15 residues. The CDR3 reads CASSSATGSGNTIYF. In nucleotides, the CDR3 is TGCGCCAGCAGCTCTGCCACGGGATCTGGAAACACCATATATTTT.

The chain carries TRBV6-5 and TRBJ1-2; 10 bases match TRBD1. Germline CDR1 is MNHEY and CDR2 is SVGAGI. With V trimmed by 6 bases and J by 3 bases, 4 bases remained unmatched. This CDR3 is built from 14 residues. This CDR3 reads CASRSGTGDYGYTF. CDR3 coding DNA: TGTGCCAGCAGATCCGGGACAGGGGACTATGGCTACACCTTC.